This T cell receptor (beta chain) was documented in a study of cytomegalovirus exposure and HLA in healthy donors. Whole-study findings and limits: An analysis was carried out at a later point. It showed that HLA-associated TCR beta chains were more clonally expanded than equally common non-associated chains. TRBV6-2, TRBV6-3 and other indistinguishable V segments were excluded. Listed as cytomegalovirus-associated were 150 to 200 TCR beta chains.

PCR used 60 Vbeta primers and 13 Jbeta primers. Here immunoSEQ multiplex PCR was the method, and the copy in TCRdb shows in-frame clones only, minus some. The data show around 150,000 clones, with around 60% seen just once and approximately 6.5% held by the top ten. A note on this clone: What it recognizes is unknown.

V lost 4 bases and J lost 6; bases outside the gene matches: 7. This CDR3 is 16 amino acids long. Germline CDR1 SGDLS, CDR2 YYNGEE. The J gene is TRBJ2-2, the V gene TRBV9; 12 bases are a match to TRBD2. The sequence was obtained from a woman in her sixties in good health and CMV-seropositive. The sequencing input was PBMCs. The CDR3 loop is CASSPRLAGEAGELFF. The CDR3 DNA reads TGTGCCAGCAGCCCTAGACTAGCGGGAGAGGCCGGGGAGCTGTTTTTT.